This is a list of T cell receptor beta chains from one sample in a study of blood T cell repertoires in COVID-19. Produced via immunoSEQ multiplex PCR; TCRdb's table is partial and in-frame only. The sample gives 450,000 to 600,000 clones, roughly 87% of which show up once; 0.7% is in the top ten. Sequenced input: PBMCs or T cells enriched from blood (not recorded which). These receptors were obtained from a woman under 30 who had recovered from COVID-19. CDR3s include the opening cysteine and the closing phenylalanine or tryptophan. D genes are given only for firm matches. The listing skips clone size in some rows; elsewhere it reads once, few, many or a size class.

CDR3nt,CDR3aa,d_gene,v_gene,abundance,j_gene
TGTGCCAGCAGTGAGGGGGCGCGTGGCTACACCTTC,CASSEGARGYTF,-,TRBV2,-,TRBJ1-2
TGTGCCAGCAGCTCTGACTACCAAGAGACCCAGTACTTC,CASSSDYQETQYF,-,TRBV7-2,-,TRBJ2-5
TGTGCCAGCAGTTACAGTCAGGGGCTGACTGAAGCTTTCTTT,CASSYSQGLTEAFF,-,TRBV6-5,once,TRBJ1-1
TGTGCCAGTAGTATTGATGTGAGCGGGGAGCTGTTTTTT,CASSIDVSGELFF,-,TRBV19,-,TRBJ2-2
TGTGCCACCGGGGCGACCGGGGAGCTGTTTTTT,CATGATGELFF,-,TRBV24-1,-,TRBJ2-2
TGTGCCAGCAGATCCTCCCGACAGGGCGAGCAGTACTTC,CASRSSRQGEQYF,TRBD1,TRBV12-3/TRBV12-4,-,TRBJ2-7
TGTGCCTGGAGTTTACAGGGGATAAGAAATTCACCCCTCCACTTT,CAWSLQGIRNSPLHF,TRBD1,TRBV30,-,TRBJ1-6
TGCGCCAGCAGCACCGGGACTAAAGGCGGGGAGCTGTTTTTT,CASSTGTKGGELFF,TRBD2,TRBV5-1,-,TRBJ2-2
TGTGCCTGGAACTTAGCGGGGAGAACAGATACGCAGTATTTT,CAWNLAGRTDTQYF,TRBD2,TRBV30,-,TRBJ2-3
TGTGCCAGCAGGGGTGGAGTGCTTAGAGCGAACACCATATATTTT,CASRGGVLRANTIYF,-,TRBV28,few,TRBJ1-3
TGTGCCAGCAGCCCAGGGGTAAATTCACCCCTCCACTTT,CASSPGVNSPLHF,-,TRBV5-4,-,TRBJ1-6
TGTGCCAGCAGCTGGACGGGGAGAGACTACACTGAAGCTTTCTTT,CASSWTGRDYTEAFF,-,TRBV7-9,-,TRBJ1-1
TGTGCCAGCAGGTTGGGGACAGAGGGTGAAAAACTGTTTTTT,CASRLGTEGEKLFF,TRBD1,TRBV6-5,-,TRBJ1-4
TGTGCCAGTAGTTTCCGGGAAGACACTGAAGCTTTCTTT,CASSFREDTEAFF,-,TRBV19,-,TRBJ1-1
TGTGCCAGCAGTACGACAGGGGGCGGGGGAGAAAAACTGTTTTTT,CASSTTGGGGEKLFF,TRBD1,TRBV28,-,TRBJ1-4
TGTGCCAGCAGCCCCGGGGGGGGACTGAACACTGAAGCTTTCTTT,CASSPGGGLNTEAFF,-,TRBV7-9,-,TRBJ1-1
TGTGCCAGCAGCGAACTCGGGACAGGGGGAAGAAACACCATATATTTT,CASSELGTGGRNTIYF,TRBD1,TRBV7-3,-,TRBJ1-3
TGTGCCAGCAGTGAATTGGGCGATACTGAAGCTTTCTTT,CASSELGDTEAFF,-,TRBV25-1,-,TRBJ1-1
TGTGCCAGTAGTATCTCGGGACTAGCGGGGGGAGGGCAGTTCTTC,CASSISGLAGGGQFF,TRBD2,TRBV19,-,TRBJ2-1
TGTGCCTGGAGTTTCCAGGGGATCTATGGCTACACCTTC,CAWSFQGIYGYTF,-,TRBV30,-,TRBJ1-2
TGTGCCAGCAGTTACTCTGGGCCCCCCGGGGGGGATACGCAGTATTTT,CASSYSGPPGGDTQYF,TRBD2,TRBV6-5,-,TRBJ2-3
TGTGCCAGCAGGATTCAGGGTCACAATCAGCCCCAGCATTTT,CASRIQGHNQPQHF,-,TRBV5-6,-,TRBJ1-5
TGTGCCAGCAGACCCGACAGGACCCCGGGGCATGGCTACACCTTC,CASRPDRTPGHGYTF,-,TRBV28,-,TRBJ1-2
TGTGCCAGCAGCTTGGGGTCGGGCACCGGGGAGCTGTTTTTT,CASSLGSGTGELFF,-,TRBV5-4,once,TRBJ2-2
TGTGCCAGCAGCTTGGGAGGGGGCAACGCGGGTGGCTACACCTTC,CASSLGGGNAGGYTF,TRBD1,TRBV5-6,-,TRBJ1-2
TGTGCCAGTAGCGATAGGGGGGGGACGAGCTCCTACAATGAGCAGTTCTTC,CASSDRGGTSSYNEQFF,-,TRBV19,-,TRBJ2-1
TGTGCCAGCAGCTTGGATGGGGTAGCGTCCGGCGGGGAGCTGTTTTTT,CASSLDGVASGGELFF,-,TRBV5-4,-,TRBJ2-2
TGTGCCAGCAGTTTGGGACAAGCGAACACCGGGGAGCTGTTTTTT,CASSLGQANTGELFF,-,TRBV28,-,TRBJ2-2
TGTGCCAGCAGCACGGGCGTGAGAGGGACCGGGGAGCTGTTTTTT,CASSTGVRGTGELFF,-,TRBV5-4,-,TRBJ2-2
TGTGCCAGTGCCAATCTAGCGGGGAATGGCGAGCAGTACTTC,CASANLAGNGEQYF,TRBD2,TRBV19,-,TRBJ2-7
TGTGCCAGCAGTACTACAGGGGACAATCAGCCCCAGCATTTT,CASSTTGDNQPQHF,TRBD1,TRBV6-6,-,TRBJ1-5
TGTGCCAGCTCGCGGGAGTTGGGGGGCGAAGAGACCCAGTACTTC,CASSRELGGEETQYF,-,TRBV18,-,TRBJ2-5
TGTGCCACCAGTGTTCGGGAGGTTCGCAATGAGCAGTTCTTC,CATSVREVRNEQFF,TRBD2,TRBV24-1,few,TRBJ2-1
TGCGCCAGCAGGCCTAACGGACTAGCGGGGGGGCGGTCGCGGAGCATTCAGTACTTC,CASRPNGLAGGRSRSIQYF,TRBD2,TRBV5-1,-,TRBJ2-4
TGTGCCAGCAGTTACTCGTTAGGACTAGCCCAGACAGATACGCAGTATTTT,CASSYSLGLAQTDTQYF,TRBD2,TRBV6-2/TRBV6-3,-,TRBJ2-3